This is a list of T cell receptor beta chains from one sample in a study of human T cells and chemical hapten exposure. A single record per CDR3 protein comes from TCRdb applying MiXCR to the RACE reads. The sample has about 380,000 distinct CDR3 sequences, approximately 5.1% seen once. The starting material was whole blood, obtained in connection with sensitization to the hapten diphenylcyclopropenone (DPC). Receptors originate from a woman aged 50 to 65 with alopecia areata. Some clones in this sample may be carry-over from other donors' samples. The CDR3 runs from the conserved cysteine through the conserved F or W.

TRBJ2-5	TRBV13	CASSPRTDSQETQYF
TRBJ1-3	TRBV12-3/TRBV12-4	CASSPTPGQESSGNTIYF
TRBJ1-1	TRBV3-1	CASSQGLTNTEAFF
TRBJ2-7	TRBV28	CASSSREIFYEQYF
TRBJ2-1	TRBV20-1	CSAGPQRGEFF
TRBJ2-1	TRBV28	CASSLKGTPRNEQFF
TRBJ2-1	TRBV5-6	CASSLPSDGYNEQFF
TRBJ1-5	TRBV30	CASTETYSNQPQHF
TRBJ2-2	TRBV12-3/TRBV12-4	CASRTSANTGELFF
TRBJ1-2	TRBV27	CASSVSPGGLYGYTF
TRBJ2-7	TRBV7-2	CASSLSTGGYEQYF
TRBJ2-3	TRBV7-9	CASSRSTSGTDTQYF
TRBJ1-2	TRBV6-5	CASSYDRNYGYTF
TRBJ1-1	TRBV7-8	CASSLLDRGPEAFF
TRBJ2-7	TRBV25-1	CASSEKGREQYF
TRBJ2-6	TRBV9	CASSATILAGSSGANVLTF
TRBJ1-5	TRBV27	CASSGTDNQPQHF
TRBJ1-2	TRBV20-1	CSAWLPYGYTF